Listed below are T cell receptor beta chains from one sample, sequenced in a study of T cell changes during pregnancy in multiple sclerosis. Assay used: immunoSEQ multiplex PCR; TCRdb lists only in-frame clones, some missing. Among over 35,000 clones listed, about nine tenths were seen once. The material sequenced was CD4+ T cells from peripheral blood mononuclear cells, taken in the second trimester of pregnancy. These receptors were collected from a female donor in good health, enrolled as a control in a pregnancy study. Each CDR3 is given with its conserved first and last residue. Each record gives: D gene, J gene, clone size, V gene, CDR3 DNA, CDR3 protein. The D gene is left open where the match is weak. A clone size is listed for some rows: how often the clone was seen (once, few, many), or a class if it is expanded.

>NA|TRBJ1-5|NA|TRBV18
TGTGCCAGCTCACCAAGCAAAGATCAGCCCCAGCATTTT
CASSPSKDQPQHF
>TRBD2|TRBJ2-7|NA|TRBV6-1
TGTGCCGGAGGACTAGCGGGACACTACGAGCAGTACTTC
CAGGLAGHYEQYF
>NA|TRBJ2-7|NA|TRBV28
TGTGCCAGCAGCCGGTCACCCGCCTACGAGCAGTACTTC
CASSRSPAYEQYF
>NA|TRBJ1-2|NA|TRBV7-2
TGTGCCAGCAGCTGGGACCGGGACATCGGCACCTTC
CASSWDRDIGTF
>NA|TRBJ1-6|once|TRBV13
TGTGCCAGCAGCTTAGGCCGCATTAGGAACAGGGTTTCGGATTCACCCCTCCACTTT
CASSLGRIRNRVSDSPLHF
>TRBD2|TRBJ2-1|NA|TRBV7-2
TGTGCCAGCAGCTTGACGGGGGGGTATGAGCAGTTCTTC
CASSLTGGYEQFF
>NA|TRBJ1-2|few|TRBV19
TGTGCCAGTAGTATATCCCTAGGAGGCTACACCTTC
CASSISLGGYTF
>NA|TRBJ2-1|NA|TRBV6-6
TGTGCCAGCAGTTCCCTGGCGGGGAGAATCTACAATGAGCAGTTCTTC
CASSSLAGRIYNEQFF
>NA|TRBJ1-2|NA|TRBV9
TGTGCCAGCAGCGTATTTGACAGGTCGGGGAGCTATGGCTACACCTTC
CASSVFDRSGSYGYTF
>NA|TRBJ2-1|NA|TRBV10-3
TGTGCCATCAGTGATAGGTTGACCGGCGGGGATGAGCAGTTCTTC
CAISDRLTGGDEQFF
>TRBD2|TRBJ2-5|NA|TRBV11-2
TGTGCCAGCAGCGGTCTAGCGGGAGGGCCGGGGACCCAGTACTTC
CASSGLAGGPGTQYF
>TRBD2|TRBJ2-1|once|TRBV6-5
TGTGCCAGCAAAGAGGCGGGGGGTCGGCAGTTCTTC
CASKEAGGRQFF
>NA|TRBJ1-5|NA|TRBV28
TGTGCCAGTGATGGGGCAGGGGATCAGCCCCAGCATTTT
CASDGAGDQPQHF
>NA|TRBJ2-4|NA|TRBV9
TGTGCCAGCAGCGTAGACGCAGGTACCTGGGCCATTCAGTACTTC
CASSVDAGTWAIQYF
>TRBD1|TRBJ2-7|NA|TRBV7-2
TGTGCCAGCAGCTTAGTGGGACAGGGAGCGTACGAGCAGTACTTC
CASSLVGQGAYEQYF
>NA|TRBJ2-2|NA|TRBV7-2
TGTGCCAGCAGCTTAAACGTAGCCGGGGAGCTGTTTTTT
CASSLNVAGELFF
>NA|TRBJ1-6|once|TRBV6-4
TGTGCCAGCAGTGAGTTACCTAATAATTCACCCCTCCACTTT
CASSELPNNSPLHF
>TRBD2|TRBJ2-7|NA|TRBV9
TGTGCCAGCAGAGGCGGACTAGCGCTCGGCGAGCAGTACTTC
CASRGGLALGEQYF
>TRBD2|TRBJ2-5|NA|TRBV18
TGTGCCAGCTCACCACGTAGCGGGGGGGACCAAGAGACCCAGTACTTC
CASSPRSGGDQETQYF
>NA|TRBJ2-1|NA|TRBV29-1
TGCAGCGGGCGGGGACGGAGAAATGAGCAGTTCTTC
CSGRGRRNEQFF